This T cell receptor (beta chain) was retrieved from a study of blood T cell repertoires in COVID-19. Overall study: PBMCs, B-cell-depleted T cells, or T cells provided the cDNA or gDNA that made up the material.

The V segment lost 0 bases and the J segment 5 bases; nucleotides outside the gene matches: 7. Germline assignment: CDR1 LGHDT and CDR2 YNNKEL (reference sequence). The CDR3 loop spans 16 amino acids. It was during active infection that Seattle patients were enrolled and then longitudinally followed. As originally analysed: Researchers report that nucleated cell counts were estimated from reference gene primer amplification. Some clones are missing from TCRdb's copy, which holds only in-frame ones; the method was immunoSEQ multiplex PCR. V, J and clone size reflect that table, while D and trimming were determined from the DNA. Of fewer than 200,000 clones in the sample, 65% to 90% were seen once.

The chain uses TRBV3-1 (or the pseudogene TRBV3-2) and TRBJ2-5, with TRBD1 identical over 9 bases. This TCR was recovered from a woman between 35 and 50 years old with COVID-19, enrolled during active disease. The sequencing input was peripheral blood. The CDR3 reads CASSQDTGGGWETQYF. CDR3 coding DNA: TGTGCCAGCAGCCAAGATACAGGGGGCGGTTGGGAGACCCAGTACTTC.